This T cell receptor (beta chain) was observed in a study of cytomegalovirus exposure and HLA in healthy donors. V dropped 4 bases and J dropped 6; count of bases not matched to a gene: 10. The CDR3 sequence is 15 residues long. Germline loops: CDR1 MDHEN, CDR2 SYDVKM. A word on this clone: Its antigen is currently unknown.

Amplification used 60 Vbeta primers and 13 Jbeta primers. Assay: immunoSEQ multiplex PCR; the TCRdb copy retains only in-frame clones and omits some. The data show a few hundred thousand clones, around 90% seen once. Donors sampled were nominally healthy, though unrecorded immune exposures were likely. Overall study results and limits: With DRB1 most and HLA-C fewest, TCR association rates differed between HLA loci in a later analysis. In vitro checks showed that a few CMV-associated chains really do target CMV antigens.

The sequenced sample was PBMCs. This chain uses TRBV28 with TRBJ1-2; 8 nucleotides line up with TRBD1. The sequence was obtained from a woman aged 18 to 35 in good health and CMV-seronegative. CDR3 bases: TGTGCCAGCAGTTCCCCCGACAGGGGTGACCATGGCTACACCTTC. Translation: CASSSPDRGDHGYTF.